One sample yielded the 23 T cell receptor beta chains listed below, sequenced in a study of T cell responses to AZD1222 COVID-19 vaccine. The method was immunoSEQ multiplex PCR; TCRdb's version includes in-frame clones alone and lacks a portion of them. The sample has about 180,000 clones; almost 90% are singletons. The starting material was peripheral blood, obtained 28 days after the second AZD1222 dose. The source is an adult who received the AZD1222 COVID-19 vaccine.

The CDR3 here is CAWSVNARGTFF. In DNA form, the CDR3 reads TGTGCCTGGAGTGTTAACGCGAGGGGAACTTTCTTT. The chain couples TRBV30 to TRBJ1-1, with D possibly matching TRBD1 (5 bases). The CDR3 has 12 amino acids. Trimming pared 0 bases from V and 12 bases from J, leaving 14 bases between. Per germline, CDR1 GTSNPN and CDR2 SVGIG (reference sequence).

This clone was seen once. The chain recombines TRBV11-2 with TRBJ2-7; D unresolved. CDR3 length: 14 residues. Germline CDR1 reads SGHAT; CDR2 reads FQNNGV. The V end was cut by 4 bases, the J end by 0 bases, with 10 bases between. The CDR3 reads CASSSIGFSYEQYF. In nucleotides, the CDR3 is TGTGCCAGCAGCTCAATCGGGTTCTCCTACGAGCAGTACTTC.

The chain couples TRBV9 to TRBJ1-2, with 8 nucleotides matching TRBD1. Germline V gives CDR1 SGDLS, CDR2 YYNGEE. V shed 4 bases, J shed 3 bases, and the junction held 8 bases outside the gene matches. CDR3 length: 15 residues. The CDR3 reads CASSPRTGTDYGYTF. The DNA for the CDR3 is TGTGCCAGCAGCCCTAGGACAGGGACTGACTATGGCTACACCTTC.

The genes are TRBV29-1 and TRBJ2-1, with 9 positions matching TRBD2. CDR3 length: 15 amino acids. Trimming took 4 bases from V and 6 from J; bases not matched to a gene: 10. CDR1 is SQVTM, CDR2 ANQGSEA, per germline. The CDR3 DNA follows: TGCAGCGTTGGGGGAAATCTAGCGGGACCCAATGAGCAGTTCTTC. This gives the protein CSVGGNLAGPNEQFF.

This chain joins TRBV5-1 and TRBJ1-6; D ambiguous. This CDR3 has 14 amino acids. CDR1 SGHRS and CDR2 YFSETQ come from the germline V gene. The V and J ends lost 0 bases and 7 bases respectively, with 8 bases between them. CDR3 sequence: CASSLAVENSPLHF. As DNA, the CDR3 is TGCGCCAGCAGCTTGGCAGTCGAAAATTCACCCCTCCACTTT.

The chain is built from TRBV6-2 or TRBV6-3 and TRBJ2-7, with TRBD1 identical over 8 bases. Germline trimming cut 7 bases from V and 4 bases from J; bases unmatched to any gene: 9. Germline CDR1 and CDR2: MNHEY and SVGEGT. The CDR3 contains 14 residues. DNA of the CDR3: TGTGCCAGCAACCCCTCGGACAGGGCTTACGAGCAGTACTTC. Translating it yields CASNPSDRAYEQYF.

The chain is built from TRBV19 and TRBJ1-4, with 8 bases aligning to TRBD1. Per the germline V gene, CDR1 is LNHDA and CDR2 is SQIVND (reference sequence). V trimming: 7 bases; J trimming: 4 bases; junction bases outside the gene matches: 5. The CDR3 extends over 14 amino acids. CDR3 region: CASTLTGDNEKLFF. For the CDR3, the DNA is TGTGCCAGTACCTTGACAGGGGATAATGAAAAACTGTTTTTT.

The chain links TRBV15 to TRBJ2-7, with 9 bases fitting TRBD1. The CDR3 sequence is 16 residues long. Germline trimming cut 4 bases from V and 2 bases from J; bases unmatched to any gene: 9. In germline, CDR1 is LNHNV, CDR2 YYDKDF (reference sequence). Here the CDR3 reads CATSTLPGQGTYEQYF. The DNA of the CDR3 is TGTGCCACCAGCACCCTGCCAGGACAGGGGACCTACGAGCAGTACTTC.

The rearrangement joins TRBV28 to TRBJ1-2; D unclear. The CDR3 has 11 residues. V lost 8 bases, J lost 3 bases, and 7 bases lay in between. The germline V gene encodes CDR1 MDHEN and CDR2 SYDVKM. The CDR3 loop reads CASGGYYGYTF. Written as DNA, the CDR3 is TGTGCCAGCGGCGGTTACTATGGCTACACCTTC.

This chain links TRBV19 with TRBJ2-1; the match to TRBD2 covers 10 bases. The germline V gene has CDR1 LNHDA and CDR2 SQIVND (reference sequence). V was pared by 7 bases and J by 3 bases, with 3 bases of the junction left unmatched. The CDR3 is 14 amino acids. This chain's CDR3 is CASTSGGYYNEQFF. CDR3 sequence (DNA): TGTGCCAGTACTAGCGGGGGTTACTACAATGAGCAGTTCTTC.

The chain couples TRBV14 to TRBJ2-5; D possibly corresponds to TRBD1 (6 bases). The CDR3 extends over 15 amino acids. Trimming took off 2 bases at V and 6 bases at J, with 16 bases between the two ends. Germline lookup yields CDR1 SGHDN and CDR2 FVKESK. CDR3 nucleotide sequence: TGTGCCAGCAGCCAATTTGGGTCAGGGGTGAAGACCCAGTACTTC. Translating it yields CASSQFGSGVKTQYF.

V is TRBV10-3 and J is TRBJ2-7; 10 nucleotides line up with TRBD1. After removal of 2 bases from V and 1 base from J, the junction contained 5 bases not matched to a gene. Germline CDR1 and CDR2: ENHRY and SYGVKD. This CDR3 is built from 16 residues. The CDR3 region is CAISERGQGTSYEQYF. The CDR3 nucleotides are TGTGCCATCAGTGAGAGGGGACAGGGGACTTCCTACGAGCAGTACTTC.

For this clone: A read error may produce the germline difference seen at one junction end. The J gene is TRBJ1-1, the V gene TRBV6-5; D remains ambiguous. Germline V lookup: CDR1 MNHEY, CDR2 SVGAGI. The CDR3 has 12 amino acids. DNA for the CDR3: TGTGCCAGCAGACGCTTGAACACTGAAGTTTTCTTT. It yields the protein CASRRLNTEVFF.

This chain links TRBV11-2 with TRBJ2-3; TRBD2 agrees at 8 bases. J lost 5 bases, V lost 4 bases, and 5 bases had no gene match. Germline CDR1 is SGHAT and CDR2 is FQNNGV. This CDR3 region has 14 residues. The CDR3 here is CASSYAGGLDTQYF. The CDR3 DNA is TGTGCCAGCAGCTACGCGGGGGGCTTAGATACGCAGTATTTT. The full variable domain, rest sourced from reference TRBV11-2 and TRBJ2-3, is EAGVAQSPRYKIIEKRQSVAFWCNPISGHATLYWYQQILGQGPKLLIQFQNNGVVDDSQLPKDRFSAERLKGVDSTLKIQPAKLEDSAVYLCASSYAGGLDTQYFGPGTRLTVL.

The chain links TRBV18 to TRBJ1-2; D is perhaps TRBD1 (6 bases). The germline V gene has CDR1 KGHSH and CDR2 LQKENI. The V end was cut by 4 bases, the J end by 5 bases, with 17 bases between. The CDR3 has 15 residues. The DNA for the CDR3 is TGTGCCAGCTCACAAAAAACAGGGTGGATGTATGGCTACACCTTC. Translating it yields CASSQKTGWMYGYTF.

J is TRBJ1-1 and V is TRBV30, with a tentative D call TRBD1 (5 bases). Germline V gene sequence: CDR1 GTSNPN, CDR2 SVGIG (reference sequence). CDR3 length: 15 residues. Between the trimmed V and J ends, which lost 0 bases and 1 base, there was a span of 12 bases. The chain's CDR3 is CAWSVLRQSNTEAFF. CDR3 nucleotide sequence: TGTGCCTGGAGTGTACTGAGACAGTCGAACACTGAAGCTTTCTTT. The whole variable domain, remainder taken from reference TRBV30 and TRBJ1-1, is SQTIHQWPATLVQPVGSPLSLECTVEGTSNPNLYWYRQAAGRGLQLLFYSVGIGQISSEVPQNLSASRPQDRQFILSSKKLLLSDSGFYLCAWSVLRQSNTEAFFGQGTRLTVV.

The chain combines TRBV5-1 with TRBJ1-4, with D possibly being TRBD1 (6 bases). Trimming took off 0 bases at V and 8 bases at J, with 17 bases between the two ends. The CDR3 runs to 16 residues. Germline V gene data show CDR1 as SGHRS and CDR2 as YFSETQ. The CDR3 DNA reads TGCGCCAGCAGCTTGGAGGGCAGGGGCATCTACGAAAAACTGTTTTTT. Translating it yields CASSLEGRGIYEKLFF. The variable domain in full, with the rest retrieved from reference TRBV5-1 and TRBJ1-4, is KAGVTQTPRYLIKTRGQQVTLSCSPISGHRSVSWYQQTPGQGLQFLFEYFSETQRNKGNFPGRFSGRQFSNSRSEMNVSTLELGDSALYLCASSLEGRGIYEKLFFGSGTQLSVL.

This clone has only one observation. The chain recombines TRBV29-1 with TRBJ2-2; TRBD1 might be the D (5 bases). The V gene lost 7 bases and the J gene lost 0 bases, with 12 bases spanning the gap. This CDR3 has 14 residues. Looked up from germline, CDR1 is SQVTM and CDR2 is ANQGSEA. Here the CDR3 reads CSGQGNANTGELFF. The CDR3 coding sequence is TGCAGCGGTCAGGGTAACGCGAACACCGGGGAGCTGTTTTTT.

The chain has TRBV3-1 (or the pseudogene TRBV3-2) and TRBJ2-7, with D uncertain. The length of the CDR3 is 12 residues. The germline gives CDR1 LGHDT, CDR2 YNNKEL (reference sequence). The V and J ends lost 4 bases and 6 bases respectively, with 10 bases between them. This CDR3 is CASSRQYSEQYF. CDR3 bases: TGTGCCAGCAGCCGACAATACAGCGAGCAGTACTTC.

CDR3 in DNA: TGTGCCAGCAGCGTAGATCAGATCATGTATGGCTACACCTTC. Amino acid sequence: CASSVDQIMYGYTF. The rearrangement joins TRBV9 to TRBJ1-2; D call uncertain. Germline V gene sequence: CDR1 SGDLS, CDR2 YYNGEE. Trimming removed 0 bases at V and 5 bases at J, with 11 bases between. The CDR3 spans 14 residues.

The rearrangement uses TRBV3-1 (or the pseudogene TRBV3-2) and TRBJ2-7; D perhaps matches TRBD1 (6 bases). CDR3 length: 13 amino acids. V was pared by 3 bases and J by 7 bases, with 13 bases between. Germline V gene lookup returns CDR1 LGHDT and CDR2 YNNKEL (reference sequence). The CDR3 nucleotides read TGTGCCAGCAGCCAGGGGCTGAGGGGGGAGCAGTACTTC. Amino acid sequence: CASSQGLRGEQYF.

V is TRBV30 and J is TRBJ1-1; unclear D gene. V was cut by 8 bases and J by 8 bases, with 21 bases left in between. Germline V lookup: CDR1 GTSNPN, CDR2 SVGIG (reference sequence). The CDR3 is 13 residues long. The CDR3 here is CAVRSRAPSEAFF. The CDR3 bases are TGTGCCGTAAGAAGTCGGGCACCGTCAGAAGCTTTCTTT.

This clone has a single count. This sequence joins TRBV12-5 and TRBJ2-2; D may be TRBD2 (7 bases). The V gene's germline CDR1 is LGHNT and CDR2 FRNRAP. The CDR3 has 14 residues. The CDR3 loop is CAGRIGGAAGELFF. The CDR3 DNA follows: TGTGCGGGACGCATTGGGGGGGCGGCCGGGGAGCTGTTTTTT.